One and the same sample provided the 28 T cell receptor beta chains below, sequenced in a study of blood T cells in healthy people across ages. A second PCR of 7 to 11 cycles used a sample-barcoded 5' primer and a J-beta primer mix. TCRdb re-called the 5' RACE reads through MiXCR, storing one row per CDR3 protein. The data hold 700,000 to 850,000 distinct CDR3 sequences, with roughly 35% observed a single time. Sequences were obtained from blood. The receptors were sampled from a man younger than 35 in good health.

V is TRBV6-2 or TRBV6-3 and J is TRBJ1-2; tentative D call: TRBD1 (5 bases). V was shortened by 8 bases and J by 5 bases, with 15 bases between the two germline ends. This CDR3 region has 13 residues. CDR1 and CDR2 (germline): MNHEY, SVGEGT. CDR3 in DNA: TGTGCCAGCTTGGGACTGCTTCCGTATGGCTACACCTTC. Protein sequence: CASLGLLPYGYTF.

The rearrangement uses TRBV25-1 and TRBJ2-3; D is ambiguous. V lost 7 bases to trimming and J lost 2 bases, with 13 bases between them. CDR3 size: 14 residues. Germline values: CDR1 MGHDK, CDR2 SYGVNS. This CDR3 is CASMGRRVTDTQYF. The CDR3 bases are TGTGCCAGCATGGGCAGGAGAGTCACAGATACGCAGTATTTT.

This clonotype was recorded at least ten times. The rearrangement uses TRBV5-1 and TRBJ2-5; maybe TRBD1 (5 bases). CDR1 and CDR2 (germline): SGHRS, YFSETQ. Trimming removed 4 bases from V and 5 bases from J, with 18 bases in between. The CDR3 length is 15 residues. Here the CDR3 reads CASSPRASKGETQYF. The CDR3 DNA is TGCGCCAGCAGCCCTCGGGCCTCTAAGGGGGAGACCCAGTACTTC.

The chain couples TRBV5-1 to TRBJ1-2; no clear D gene. Germline V lookup: CDR1 SGHRS, CDR2 YFSETQ. V was clipped by 1 base and J by 1 base, with 14 bases between them. The CDR3 is 16 amino acids. CDR3 sequence (DNA): TGCGCCAGCAGCTTGTCCCACGGATTAGATAACTATGGCTACACCTTC. This translates into CASSLSHGLDNYGYTF. Using reference TRBV5-1 and TRBJ1-2 for the parts outside the CDR3, the full variable domain is KAGVTQTPRYLIKTRGQQVTLSCSPISGHRSVSWYQQTPGQGLQFLFEYFSETQRNKGNFPGRFSGRQFSNSRSEMNVSTLELGDSALYLCASSLSHGLDNYGYTFGSGTRLTVV.

This clonotype was observed many times. The chain is built from TRBV20-1 and TRBJ1-2, with 8 bases fitting TRBD1. Per germline, CDR1 DFQATT and CDR2 SNEGSKA (reference sequence). The CDR3 has 15 residues. V dropped 0 bases and J dropped 6; count of bases not matched to a gene: 9. The CDR3 protein is CSARDSGQEYHGYTF. The CDR3 DNA follows: TGCAGTGCTAGAGATTCGGGACAGGAATACCATGGCTACACCTTC.

This clonotype appeared a few times. The rearrangement joins TRBV25-1 to TRBJ1-6; TRBD1 matches 7 bases. There are 17 residues in the CDR3. Trimming removed 0 bases from V and 4 bases from J; junction bases left unmatched: 6. The germline V gene has CDR1 MGHDK and CDR2 SYGVNS. The CDR3 loop reads CASSEYSRGEYNSPLHF. The DNA of the CDR3 is TGTGCCAGCAGTGAATATAGCAGGGGGGAGTATAATTCACCCCTCCACTTT.

A word on this clonotype: The junction differs from germline at one of its ends, possibly a read error. The genes are TRBV7-7 and TRBJ2-1, with a tentative D call TRBD2 (5 bases). The CDR3 sequence is 15 residues long. Germline V gene sequence: CDR1 SSHAT, CDR2 FNYEAQ (reference sequence). The CDR3 spells CASSLGAGTYNEQFF. For the CDR3, the DNA is TGTGCTAGCAGCTTAGGCGCCGGGACCTACAATGAGCAGTTCTTC.

J is TRBJ2-7 and V is TRBV6-1, with D perhaps TRBD1 (5 bases). The CDR3 runs 16 residues. Deletions cut 0 bases from V and 0 bases from J, with 12 bases between. Germline-derived CDR1 and CDR2 are MNHNS and SASEGT. The CDR3 loop is CASSEAQGRSSYEQYF. In DNA, the CDR3 is TGTGCCAGCAGTGAAGCTCAGGGCCGAAGCTCCTACGAGCAGTACTTC.

This chain links TRBV16 with TRBJ2-5, with D hard to call. V was clipped by 4 bases and J by 11 bases, with 17 bases between them. Germline assignment: CDR1 KGHSY and CDR2 FQNENV. CDR3 length: 13 amino acids. Here the CDR3 reads CASSPTLGNEQYF. Here the CDR3 DNA reads TGTGCCAGCAGCCCTACTTTGGGGAATGAGCAGTACTTC. Complete variable domain (other parts from reference TRBV16 and TRBJ2-5): GEEVAQTPKHLVRGEGQKAKLYCAPIKGHSYVFWYQQVLKNEFKFLISFQNENVFDETGMPKERFSAKCLPNSPCSLEIQATKLEDSAVYFCASSPTLGNEQYFGPGTRLLVL.

This clonotype was detected a few times. CDR3 coding DNA: TGTGCCAGCCCCGGAGGGTATGGCTACACCTTC. It specifies CASPGGYGYTF. V is TRBV12-3 or TRBV12-4 and J is TRBJ1-2; D not resolved. V was cut by 8 bases and J by 5 bases, with 9 bases left in between. This CDR3 spans 11 amino acids.

This clonotype has a handful of counts. The V call is TRBV25-1, the J call TRBJ2-5; 7 positions match TRBD2. V was pared by 8 bases and J by 13 bases, with 22 bases of the junction left unmatched. Germline loops: CDR1 MGHDK, CDR2 SYGVNS. This CDR3 comprises 15 residues. CDR3 amino acids: CASSQAGSSYNERYF. CDR3 in DNA: TGTGCCAGCTCTCAAGCGGGGTCCTCCTACAATGAGCGGTACTTC.

This chain uses TRBV3-1 with TRBJ2-7; 7 nucleotides match TRBD2. The CDR3 runs 13 residues. V was clipped by 3 bases and J by 3 bases; unmatched bases: 2. In germline, CDR1 is LGHDT, CDR2 YNNKEL (reference sequence). CDR3 protein: CASSQGLNYEQYF. In nucleotides, the CDR3 is TGTGCCAGCAGCCAGGGACTAAACTACGAGCAGTACTTC.

The V and J genes are TRBV7-2 and TRBJ2-5; D remains ambiguous. The ends were cut back, 5 bases at V and 2 bases at J, with 15 bases in the middle. This CDR3 spans 15 amino acids. The germline V gene encodes CDR1 SGHTA and CDR2 FQGNSA. CDR3 residues: CASSLLRLEQETQYF. The CDR3 nucleotides are TGTGCCAGCAGCCTACTCCGCCTAGAGCAAGAGACCCAGTACTTC.

This clonotype has more than one count but fewer than ten. V gene TRBV9 combines with J gene TRBJ2-5; no clear D gene. From germline, CDR1 is SGDLS and CDR2 YYNGEE. V lost 4 bases and J 11 bases, leaving 21 bases between the germline ends. The CDR3 is made up of 14 amino acids. In DNA, the CDR3 is TGTGCCAGCAGCCTTTCGACCAGGCCCAATGAGCAGTACTTC. This sequence encodes CASSLSTRPNEQYF.

J is TRBJ2-7 and V is TRBV7-2, with a possible D match to TRBD2 (5 bases). Trimming took 5 bases from V and 8 from J, leaving 13 bases between them. CDR1 and CDR2 from the germline V gene are SGHTA and FQGNSA. The CDR3 is 12 residues long. The DNA of the CDR3 is TGTGCCAGCAGCGCGCTCCGGGAAAAGCAGTACTTC. This gives the protein CASSALREKQYF.

Of note for this clonotype: A clone one base away is much larger, so this may be a read error. This chain links TRBV20-1 with TRBJ2-3, with D perhaps matching TRBD2 (6 bases). CDR1 and CDR2 (germline): DFQATT, SNEGSKA (reference sequence). This CDR3 has 16 amino acids. DNA for the CDR3: TGCAGTACTAGCCCGACCACAGGAGTTGCAGGAGATACGCAGTATTTT. Translating it yields CSTSPTTGVAGDTQYF.

This clonotype was recorded many times. The CDR3 nucleotides read TGTGCCAGCAGGGACGGGGGGGCCTACAATGAGCAGTTCTTC. It is translated as CASRDGGAYNEQFF. The rearrangement uses TRBV12-3 or TRBV12-4 and TRBJ2-1; 8 bases fit TRBD2. V lost 6 bases, J lost 2 bases, and 3 bases stayed unmatched. The CDR3 totals 14 residues.

CDR3 region: CASSYPRDRGSNQPQHF. The CDR3 DNA is TGTGCCAGCAGTTACCCTCGGGACCGAGGGAGCAATCAGCCCCAGCATTTT. The rearrangement joins TRBV6-6 to TRBJ1-5; D possibly corresponds to TRBD1 (5 bases). In germline, CDR1 is MNHNY, CDR2 SVGAGI (reference sequence). V gave up 2 bases and J gave up 1 base, with 15 bases separating them. CDR3 length: 17 residues.

The chain has TRBV27 and TRBJ2-1, with 9 bases matching TRBD1. Germline V gene data show CDR1 as MNHEY and CDR2 as SMNVEV (reference sequence). This CDR3 is built from 17 residues. J was trimmed by 0 bases and V by 5 bases; bases with no gene match: 8. CDR3 nucleotide sequence: TGTGCCAGCAGTAACCTCCACAGGGGGCCCTCCTACAATGAGCAGTTCTTC. Translated: CASSNLHRGPSYNEQFF.

A remark on this clonotype: Given a much more abundant clone one base away, this may be a read error. The V gene is TRBV5-1, the J gene TRBJ2-1, with D unresolved. The J call may be incorrect, as the DNA end agrees better with TRBJ2-7. CDR3 length: 16 residues. Per the germline V gene, CDR1 is SGHRS and CDR2 is YFSETQ. This CDR3 is CASSEDGISSYNEQYF. The DNA of the CDR3 is TGCGCCAGCAGCGAGGACGGTATAAGCTCCTACAATGAGCAGTACTTC.

Regarding this clonotype: A read error may account for a junction end that differs from germline. The J gene is TRBJ2-3, the V gene TRBV5-1, with a possible D match to TRBD1 (5 bases). The germline V gene encodes CDR1 SGHRS and CDR2 YFSETQ. This CDR3 has 12 amino acids. CDR3 in DNA: TGCGCCAGCAGCTTCGACACAGGTACGCAGTATTTT. Its protein product is CASSFDTGTQYF.

The chain is built from TRBV15 and TRBJ1-5, with D possibly being TRBD1 (5 bases). CDR3 length: 14 amino acids. Trimming took 4 bases from V and 6 from J, leaving 13 bases between them. Germline-derived CDR1 and CDR2 are LNHNV and YYDKDF (reference sequence). This CDR3 reads CATSIGVRGQPQHF. CDR3 DNA: TGTGCCACCAGCATAGGGGTCCGCGGTCAGCCCCAGCATTTT.

Worth noting for this clonotype: The junction and the germline gene differ at one end; a read error may be behind it. The V call is TRBV20-1, the J call TRBJ1-1; tentatively, D is TRBD1 (5 bases). CDR3 length: 14 amino acids. Germline loops: CDR1 DFQATT, CDR2 SNEGSKA (reference sequence). As DNA, the CDR3 is TGCAGTGCTAGAGGTGGGGACCTGAAGACTGAAGCTTTCTTT. As protein: CSARGGDLKTEAFF.

On this clonotype: A much larger clone is a single base away; this may be a read error. The V and J genes are TRBV29-1 and TRBJ2-4, with 8 positions matching TRBD2. The DNA end is more similar to TRBJ2-5, so the J call may be wrong. Germline CDR1 reads SQVTM; CDR2 reads ANQGSEA. This CDR3 is 15 amino acids long. The CDR3 sequence is CSVPPTSGGPKTQYF. For the CDR3, the DNA is TGCAGCGTTCCCCCTACCAGCGGGGGCCCGAAGACCCAGTACTTC.

The rearrangement uses TRBV3-1 and TRBJ2-1, with D possibly matching TRBD2 (7 bases). The germline V and J ends were trimmed by 0 bases and 5 bases, with 11 bases remaining between them. This CDR3 has 15 residues. Germline CDR1 and CDR2: LGHDT and YNNKEL (reference sequence). The CDR3 DNA sequence: TGTGCCAGCAGCCAAGAGGCGGGGGCGCACAATGAGCAGTTCTTC. Protein sequence: CASSQEAGAHNEQFF.

This clonotype appeared a few times. The rearrangement uses TRBV7-8 and TRBJ1-5; TRBD1 aligns across 8 bases. V gave up 5 bases and J gave up 3 bases; unmatched junction bases: 6. The CDR3 contains 15 residues. Germline loops: CDR1 SGHVS, CDR2 FQNEAQ. The CDR3 protein is CASSQPGQANQPQHF. CDR3 coding DNA: TGTGCCAGCAGCCAACCGGGACAGGCCAATCAGCCCCAGCATTTT. The variable domain in full, completed from reference TRBV7-8 and TRBJ1-5, reads GAGVSQSPRYKVAKRGQDVALRCDPISGHVSLFWYQQALGQGPEFLTYFQNEAQLDKSGLPSDRFFAERPEGSVSTLKIQRTQQEDSAVYLCASSQPGQANQPQHFGDGTRLSIL.

This clonotype occurred a few times. The V and J genes are TRBV29-1 and TRBJ1-1; no clear D. Deletions cut 1 base from V and 0 bases from J, with 6 bases between. This CDR3 has 13 amino acids. Germline V gives CDR1 SQVTM, CDR2 ANQGSEA. The DNA for the CDR3 is TGCAGCGTTGAAGCCCAGATGAACACTGAAGCTTTCTTT. This gives the protein CSVEAQMNTEAFF.

This clonotype showed up many times. V gene TRBV12-3 or TRBV12-4 combines with J gene TRBJ1-5; D is perhaps TRBD1 (5 bases). Trimming shortened V by 6 bases and J by 2 bases, and 11 bases separated the two germline ends. This CDR3 comprises 14 residues. The CDR3 spells CASRLTGGNQPQHF. DNA for the CDR3: TGTGCCAGCAGGCTGACGGGGGGCAATCAGCCCCAGCATTTT.